One sample yielded the 16 T cell receptor beta chains listed below, sequenced in a study of blood T cell repertoires in COVID-19. The method was immunoSEQ multiplex PCR; TCRdb's version includes in-frame clones alone and lacks a portion of them. This sample yields fewer than 350,000 clones, of which approximately 90% are seen a single time; approximately 4.2% belongs to the top ten. The sample comprised peripheral blood. The receptors come from a man aged 35-49 years with acute or convalescent COVID-19.

The rearrangement joins TRBV30 to TRBJ1-4; D is ambiguous. Germline CDR1 GTSNPN, CDR2 SVGIG (reference sequence). CDR3 length equals 12 residues. The V end was cut by 7 bases, the J end by 5 bases, with 11 bases between. Here the CDR3 DNA reads TGTGCCTCGAAGGGAGGGAATGAAAAACTGTTTTTT. Translating gives CASKGGNEKLFF.

This sequence joins TRBV19 and TRBJ1-1, with D possibly TRBD1 on 6 matching bases. CDR3 length: 14 amino acids. The V end lost 8 bases, the J end lost 2 bases, and 15 bases lay between the germline ends. CDR1 and CDR2 (germline): LNHDA, SQIVND (reference sequence). The DNA for the CDR3 is TGTGCCAGTGACTGGGGGCAGGTAAACACTGAAGCTTTCTTT. Translation gives CASDWGQVNTEAFF.

This clone has just a few counts. The genes are TRBV3-1 (or the pseudogene TRBV3-2) and TRBJ2-1; 8 nucleotides match TRBD2. This CDR3 is 17 amino acids long. The V gene end was trimmed by 4 bases and the J gene end by 3 bases; junction bases not matched to a gene: 11. CDR1 LGHDT and CDR2 YNNKEL come from the germline V gene (reference sequence). The CDR3 region is CASSPSFLAGVYNEQFF. DNA for the CDR3: TGTGCCAGCAGCCCCTCTTTTCTAGCGGGTGTCTACAATGAGCAGTTCTTC.

This rearrangement joins TRBV3-1 (or the pseudogene TRBV3-2) to TRBJ2-1; D possibly corresponds to TRBD1 (6 bases). The CDR3 loop spans 14 amino acids. Germline CDR1 LGHDT, CDR2 YNNKEL (reference sequence). Trimming took 4 bases from V and 6 from J, leaving 13 bases between them. CDR3 sequence reads: CASSPGARGNEQFF. The CDR3 nucleotides read TGTGCCAGCAGCCCAGGGGCTAGGGGCAATGAGCAGTTCTTC.

V and J are TRBV3-1 (or the pseudogene TRBV3-2) and TRBJ2-5; tentatively, D is TRBD2 (6 bases). This CDR3 region has 15 residues. V lost 0 bases and J 4 bases, leaving 12 bases between the germline ends. Germline CDR1 is LGHDT and CDR2 is YNNKEL (reference sequence). CDR3 coding DNA: TGTGCCAGCAGCCAAGATGTGGGGGGAGGAGAGACCCAGTACTTC. Translation: CASSQDVGGGETQYF.

V is TRBV19 and J is TRBJ1-5; D may be TRBD1 (5 bases). The V end was cut by 4 bases, the J end by 0 bases, with 10 bases between. This CDR3 is built from 15 residues. Germline-derived CDR1 and CDR2 are LNHDA and SQIVND (reference sequence). The chain's CDR3 is CASSTGQYSNQPQHF. The CDR3 DNA is TGTGCCAGTAGTACCGGACAATATAGCAATCAGCCCCAGCATTTT.

The rearrangement joins TRBV6-5 to TRBJ2-2; 10 nucleotides line up with TRBD1. Per germline, CDR1 MNHEY and CDR2 SVGAGI. This CDR3 region has 15 residues. The V gene end was trimmed by 6 bases and the J gene end by 6 bases; junction bases not matched to a gene: 7. CDR3: CASRGDRGQSGELFF. DNA of the CDR3: TGTGCCAGCAGGGGTGACAGGGGGCAGTCCGGGGAGCTGTTTTTT.

The chain has TRBV11-2 and TRBJ2-1; no clear D. The V gene lost 0 bases and the J gene lost 4 bases, with 7 bases spanning the gap. CDR1 is SGHAT and CDR2 is FQNNGV in the germline V gene. CDR3 length: 14 residues. CDR3 in DNA: TGTGCCAGCAGCTTAGAACTATTTTACAATGAGCAGTTCTTC. It is translated as CASSLELFYNEQFF.

The chain recombines TRBV6-5 with TRBJ1-2, with TRBD1 matching over 8 bases. V shed 2 bases, J shed 5 bases, and the junction held 4 bases outside the gene matches. Germline V gene data show CDR1 as MNHEY and CDR2 as SVGAGI. The CDR3 length is 14 residues. In DNA, the CDR3 is TGTGCCAGCAGTTACGGACAGGGACTGTATGGCTACACCTTC. Encoded protein: CASSYGQGLYGYTF.

The rearrangement links TRBV5-1 to TRBJ2-7; D is perhaps TRBD2 (6 bases). Germline V gene sequence: CDR1 SGHRS, CDR2 YFSETQ. The CDR3 has 14 amino acids. Trimming removed 5 bases from V and 4 bases from J, with 16 bases in between. This chain's CDR3 is CASRHGGAGYEQYF. CDR3 DNA sequence: TGCGCCAGCAGACACGGAGGGGCCGGGTACGAGCAGTACTTC.

The V gene is TRBV18, the J gene TRBJ1-1, with D maybe TRBD1 (5 bases). Germline CDR1 and CDR2: KGHSH and LQKENI. The germline V and J ends were trimmed by 1 base and 3 bases, with 9 bases remaining between them. This CDR3 contains 14 residues. In DNA, the CDR3 is TGTGCCAGCTCACCACTTACCAGGGACACTGAAGCTTTCTTT. Protein product: CASSPLTRDTEAFF. Supplemented by reference TRBV18 and TRBJ1-1, the full variable domain reads NAGVMQNPRHLVRRRGQEARLRCSPMKGHSHVYWYRQLPEEGLKFMVYLQKENIIDESGMPKERFSAEFPKEGPSILRIQQVVRGDSAAYFCASSPLTRDTEAFFGQGTRLTVV.

This clone was picked up a small number of times. The chain carries TRBV7-2 and TRBJ2-7, with 7 positions matching TRBD2. Losses at the gene ends were 2 bases for V and 0 bases for J; bases not matched to a gene: 10. CDR3 length equals 17 residues. The germline CDR1 and CDR2 sequences are SGHTA and FQGNSA. CDR3 loop: CASSLRKRGDSSYEQYF. The CDR3 DNA reads TGTGCCAGCAGCTTACGGAAACGGGGGGACTCCTCCTACGAGCAGTACTTC.

The chain joins TRBV30 to TRBJ2-2; 7 bases fit TRBD1. Trimming cost V 6 bases and J 0 bases; bases outside gene matches: 7. The CDR3 has 15 residues. The germline V gene has CDR1 GTSNPN and CDR2 SVGIG (reference sequence). This chain's CDR3 is CACPGQIANTGELFF. For the CDR3, the DNA is TGTGCCTGTCCGGGACAGATAGCGAACACCGGGGAGCTGTTTTTT.

The chain couples TRBV7-2 to TRBJ1-5; D is unresolved. Trimming removed 1 base from V and 7 bases from J, with 14 bases in between. CDR3 length equals 15 residues. Germline-derived CDR1 and CDR2 are SGHTA and FQGNSA. The CDR3 spells CASSLGGGFGQPQHF. The CDR3 DNA is TGTGCCAGCAGCTTAGGGGGAGGGTTCGGGCAGCCCCAGCATTTT.

The chain links TRBV7-2 to TRBJ1-1; D remains unclear. The CDR3 is made up of 14 amino acids. The germline V gene has CDR1 SGHTA and CDR2 FQGNSA. Trimming shortened V by 0 bases and J by 1 base, and 6 bases separated the two germline ends. This chain's CDR3 is CASSLAVGNTEAFF. For the CDR3, the DNA is TGTGCCAGCAGCTTAGCGGTCGGGAACACTGAAGCTTTCTTT.

This sequence joins TRBV5-1 and TRBJ1-4; 9 bases are shared with TRBD1. Germline CDR1 and CDR2: SGHRS and YFSETQ. With V trimmed by 3 bases and J by 5 bases, 11 bases remained unmatched. This CDR3 is built from 17 residues. DNA for the CDR3: TGCGCCAGCAGCTCGTACCCTCCGGGACAGGGCAATGAAAAACTGTTTTTT. Translating it yields CASSSYPPGQGNEKLFF.